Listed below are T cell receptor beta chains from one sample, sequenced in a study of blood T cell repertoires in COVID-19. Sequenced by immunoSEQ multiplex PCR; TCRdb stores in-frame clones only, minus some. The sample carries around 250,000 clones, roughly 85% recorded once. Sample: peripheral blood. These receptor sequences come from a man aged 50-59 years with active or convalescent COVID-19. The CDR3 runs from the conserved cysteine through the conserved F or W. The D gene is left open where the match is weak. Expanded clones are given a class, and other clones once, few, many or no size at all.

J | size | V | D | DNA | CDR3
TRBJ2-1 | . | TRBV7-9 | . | TGTGCCAGCAGCCCCCAACCTAGCACCAGCTCCTACAATGAGCAGTTCTTC | CASSPQPSTSSYNEQFF
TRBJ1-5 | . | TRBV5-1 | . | TGCGCCAGCAGCCCCGAAGGGGTCGACAATCAGCCCCAGCATTTT | CASSPEGVDNQPQHF
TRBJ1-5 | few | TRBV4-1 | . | TGCGCCAGCAGCGTGTCCGGAGGGACCAATCAGCCCCAGCATTTT | CASSVSGGTNQPQHF
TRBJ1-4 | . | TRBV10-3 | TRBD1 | TGTGCCATCAGTGCAGGGGGCGTAAGGGAAAAACTGTTTTTT | CAISAGGVREKLFF
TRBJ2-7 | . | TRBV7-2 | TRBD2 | TGTGCCAGCAGCTTAGAGAGCGGGAGGGGCGAGCAGTACTTC | CASSLESGRGEQYF
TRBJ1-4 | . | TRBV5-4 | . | TGTGCCAGCGCCGTAGATAGCCGGACTAATGAAAAACTGTTTTTT | CASAVDSRTNEKLFF
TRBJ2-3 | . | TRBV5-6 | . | TGTGCCAGCAGCTTATCTAGCGTCACAGATACGCAGTATTTT | CASSLSSVTDTQYF
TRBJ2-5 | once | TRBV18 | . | TGTGCCAGCTCACTAATTGGTCCCGGGACTTACCAAGAGACCCAGTACTTC | CASSLIGPGTYQETQYF
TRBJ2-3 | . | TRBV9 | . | TGTGCCAGCAGCGTACGGGGGACAGATACGCAGTATTTT | CASSVRGTDTQYF
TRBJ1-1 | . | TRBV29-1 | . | TGCAGCGGAAGCCTGAACACTGAAGCTTTCTTT | CSGSLNTEAFF